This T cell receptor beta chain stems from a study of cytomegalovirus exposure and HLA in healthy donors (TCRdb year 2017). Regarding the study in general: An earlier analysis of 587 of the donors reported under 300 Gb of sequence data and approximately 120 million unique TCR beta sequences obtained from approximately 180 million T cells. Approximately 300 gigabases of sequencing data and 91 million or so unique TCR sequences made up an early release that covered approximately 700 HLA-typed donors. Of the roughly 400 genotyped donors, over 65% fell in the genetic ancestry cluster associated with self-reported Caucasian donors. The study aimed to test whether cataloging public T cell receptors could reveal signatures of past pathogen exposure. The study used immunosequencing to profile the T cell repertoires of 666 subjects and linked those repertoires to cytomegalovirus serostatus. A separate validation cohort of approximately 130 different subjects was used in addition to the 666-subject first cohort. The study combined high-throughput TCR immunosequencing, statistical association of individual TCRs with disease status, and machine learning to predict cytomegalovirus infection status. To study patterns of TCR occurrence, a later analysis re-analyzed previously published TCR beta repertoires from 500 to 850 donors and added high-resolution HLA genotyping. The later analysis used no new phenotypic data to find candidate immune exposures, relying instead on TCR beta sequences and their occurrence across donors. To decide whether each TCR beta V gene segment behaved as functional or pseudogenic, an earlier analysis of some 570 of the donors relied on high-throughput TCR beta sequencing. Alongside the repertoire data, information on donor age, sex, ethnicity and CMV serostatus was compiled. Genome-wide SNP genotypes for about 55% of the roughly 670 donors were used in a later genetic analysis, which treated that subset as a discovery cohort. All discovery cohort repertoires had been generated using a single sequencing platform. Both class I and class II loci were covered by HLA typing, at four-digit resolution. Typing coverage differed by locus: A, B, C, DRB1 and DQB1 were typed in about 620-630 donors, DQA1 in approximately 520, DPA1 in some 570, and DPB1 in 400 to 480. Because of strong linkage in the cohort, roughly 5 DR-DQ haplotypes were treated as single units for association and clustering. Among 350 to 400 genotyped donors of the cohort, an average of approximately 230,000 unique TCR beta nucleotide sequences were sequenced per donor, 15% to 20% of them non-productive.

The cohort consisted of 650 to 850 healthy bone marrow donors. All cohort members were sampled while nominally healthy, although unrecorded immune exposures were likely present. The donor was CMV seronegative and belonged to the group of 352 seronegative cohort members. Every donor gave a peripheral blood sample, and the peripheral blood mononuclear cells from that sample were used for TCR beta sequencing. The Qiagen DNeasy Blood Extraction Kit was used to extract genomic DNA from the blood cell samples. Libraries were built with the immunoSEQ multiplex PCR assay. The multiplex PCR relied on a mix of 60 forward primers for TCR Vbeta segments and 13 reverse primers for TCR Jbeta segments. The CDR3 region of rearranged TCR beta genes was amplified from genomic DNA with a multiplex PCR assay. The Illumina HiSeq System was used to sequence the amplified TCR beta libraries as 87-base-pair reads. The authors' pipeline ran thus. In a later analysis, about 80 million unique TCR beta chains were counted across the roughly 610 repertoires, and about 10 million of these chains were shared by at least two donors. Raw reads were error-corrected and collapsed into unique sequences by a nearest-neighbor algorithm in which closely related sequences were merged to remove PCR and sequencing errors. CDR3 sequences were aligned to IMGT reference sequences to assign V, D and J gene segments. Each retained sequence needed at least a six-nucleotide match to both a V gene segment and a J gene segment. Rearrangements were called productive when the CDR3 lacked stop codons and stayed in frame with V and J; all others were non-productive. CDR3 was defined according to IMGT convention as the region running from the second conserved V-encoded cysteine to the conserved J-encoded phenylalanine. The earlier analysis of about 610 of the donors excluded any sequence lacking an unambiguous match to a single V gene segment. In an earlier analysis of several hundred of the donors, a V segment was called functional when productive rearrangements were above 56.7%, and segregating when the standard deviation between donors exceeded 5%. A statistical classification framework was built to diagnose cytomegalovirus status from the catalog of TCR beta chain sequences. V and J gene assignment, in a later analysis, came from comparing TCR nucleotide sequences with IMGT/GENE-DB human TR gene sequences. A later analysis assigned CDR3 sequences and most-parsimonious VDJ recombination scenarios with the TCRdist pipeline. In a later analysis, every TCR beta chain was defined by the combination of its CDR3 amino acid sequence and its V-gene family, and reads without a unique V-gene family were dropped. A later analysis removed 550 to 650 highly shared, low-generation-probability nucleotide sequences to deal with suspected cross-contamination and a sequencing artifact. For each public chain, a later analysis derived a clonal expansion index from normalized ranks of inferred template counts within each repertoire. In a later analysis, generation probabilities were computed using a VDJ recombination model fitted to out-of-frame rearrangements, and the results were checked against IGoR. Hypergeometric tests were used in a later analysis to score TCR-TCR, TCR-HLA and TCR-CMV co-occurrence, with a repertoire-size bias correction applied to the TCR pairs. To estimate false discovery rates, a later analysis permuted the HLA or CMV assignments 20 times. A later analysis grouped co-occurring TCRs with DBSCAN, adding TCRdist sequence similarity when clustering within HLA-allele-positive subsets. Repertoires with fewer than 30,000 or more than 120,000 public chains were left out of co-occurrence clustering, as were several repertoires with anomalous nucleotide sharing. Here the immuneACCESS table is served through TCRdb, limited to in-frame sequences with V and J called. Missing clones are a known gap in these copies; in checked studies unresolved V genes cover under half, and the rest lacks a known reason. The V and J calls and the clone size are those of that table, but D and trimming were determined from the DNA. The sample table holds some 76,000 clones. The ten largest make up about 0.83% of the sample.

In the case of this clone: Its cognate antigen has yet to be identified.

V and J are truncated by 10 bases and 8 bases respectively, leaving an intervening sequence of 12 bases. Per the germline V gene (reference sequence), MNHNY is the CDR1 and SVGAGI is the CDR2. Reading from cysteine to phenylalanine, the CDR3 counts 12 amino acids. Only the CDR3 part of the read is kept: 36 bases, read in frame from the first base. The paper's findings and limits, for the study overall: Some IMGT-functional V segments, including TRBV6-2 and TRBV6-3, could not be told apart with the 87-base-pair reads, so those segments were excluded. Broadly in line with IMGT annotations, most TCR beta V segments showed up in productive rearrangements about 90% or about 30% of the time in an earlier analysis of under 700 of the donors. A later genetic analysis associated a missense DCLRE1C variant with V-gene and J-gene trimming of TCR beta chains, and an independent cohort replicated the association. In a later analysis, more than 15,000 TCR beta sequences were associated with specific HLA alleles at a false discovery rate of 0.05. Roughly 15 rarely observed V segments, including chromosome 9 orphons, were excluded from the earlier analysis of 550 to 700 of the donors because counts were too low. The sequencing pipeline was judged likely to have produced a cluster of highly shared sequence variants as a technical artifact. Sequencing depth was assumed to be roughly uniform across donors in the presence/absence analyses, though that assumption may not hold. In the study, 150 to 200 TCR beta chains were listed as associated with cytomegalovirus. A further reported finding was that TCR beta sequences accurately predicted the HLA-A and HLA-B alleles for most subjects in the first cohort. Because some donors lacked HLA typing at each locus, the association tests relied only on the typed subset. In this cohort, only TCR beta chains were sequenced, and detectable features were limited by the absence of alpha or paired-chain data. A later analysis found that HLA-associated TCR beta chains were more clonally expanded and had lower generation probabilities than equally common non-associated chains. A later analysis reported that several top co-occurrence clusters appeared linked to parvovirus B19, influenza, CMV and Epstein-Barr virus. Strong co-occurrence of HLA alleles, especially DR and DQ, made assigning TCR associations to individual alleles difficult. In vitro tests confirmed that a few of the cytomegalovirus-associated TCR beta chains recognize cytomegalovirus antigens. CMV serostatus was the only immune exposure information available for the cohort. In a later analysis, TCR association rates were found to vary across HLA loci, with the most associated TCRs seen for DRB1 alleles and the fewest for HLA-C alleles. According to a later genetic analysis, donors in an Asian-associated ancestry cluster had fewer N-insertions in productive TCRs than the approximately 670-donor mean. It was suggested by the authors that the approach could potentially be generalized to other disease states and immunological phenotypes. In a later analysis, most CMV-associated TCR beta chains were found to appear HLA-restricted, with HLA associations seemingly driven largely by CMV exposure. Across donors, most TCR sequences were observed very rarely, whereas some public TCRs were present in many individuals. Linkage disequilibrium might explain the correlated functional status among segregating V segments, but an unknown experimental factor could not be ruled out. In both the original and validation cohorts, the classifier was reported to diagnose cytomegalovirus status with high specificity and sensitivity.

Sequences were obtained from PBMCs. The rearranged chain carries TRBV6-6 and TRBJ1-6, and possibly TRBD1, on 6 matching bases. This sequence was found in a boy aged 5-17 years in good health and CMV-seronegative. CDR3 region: CATKHRDSPLHF. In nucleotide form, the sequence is TGTGCCACCAAACACAGGGATTCACCCCTCCACTTT.